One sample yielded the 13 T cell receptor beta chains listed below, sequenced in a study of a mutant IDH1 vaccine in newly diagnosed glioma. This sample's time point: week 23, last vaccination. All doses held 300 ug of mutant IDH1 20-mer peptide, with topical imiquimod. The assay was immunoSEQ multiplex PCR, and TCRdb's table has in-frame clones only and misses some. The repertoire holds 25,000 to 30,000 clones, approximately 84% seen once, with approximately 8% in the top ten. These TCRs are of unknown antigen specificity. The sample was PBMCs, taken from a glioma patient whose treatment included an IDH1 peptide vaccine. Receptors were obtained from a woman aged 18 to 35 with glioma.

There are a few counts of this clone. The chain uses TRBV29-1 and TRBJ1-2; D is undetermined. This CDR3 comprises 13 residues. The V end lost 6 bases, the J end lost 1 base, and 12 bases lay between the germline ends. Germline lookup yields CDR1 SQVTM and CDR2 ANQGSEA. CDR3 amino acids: CSVQGGVNYGYTF. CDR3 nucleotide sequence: TGCAGCGTCCAAGGCGGGGTTAACTATGGCTACACCTTC.

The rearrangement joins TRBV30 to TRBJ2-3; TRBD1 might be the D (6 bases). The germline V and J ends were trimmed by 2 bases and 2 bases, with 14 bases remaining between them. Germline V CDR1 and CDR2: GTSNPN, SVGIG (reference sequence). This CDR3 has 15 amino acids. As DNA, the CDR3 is TGTGCCTGGAGTTTCCCAGGGGACACCACAGATACGCAGTATTTT. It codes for CAWSFPGDTTDTQYF. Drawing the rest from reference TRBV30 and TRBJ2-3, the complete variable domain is SQTIHQWPATLVQPVGSPLSLECTVEGTSNPNLYWYRQAAGRGLQLLFYSVGIGQISSEVPQNLSASRPQDRQFILSSKKLLLSDSGFYLCAWSFPGDTTDTQYFGPGTRLTVL.

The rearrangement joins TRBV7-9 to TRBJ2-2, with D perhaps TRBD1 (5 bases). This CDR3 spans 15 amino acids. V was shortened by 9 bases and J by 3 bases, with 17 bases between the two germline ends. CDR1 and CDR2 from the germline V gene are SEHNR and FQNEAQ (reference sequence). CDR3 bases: TGTGCCAGTCGTGGGTTAGGGGTCGACACCGGGGAGCTGTTTTTT. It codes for CASRGLGVDTGELFF.

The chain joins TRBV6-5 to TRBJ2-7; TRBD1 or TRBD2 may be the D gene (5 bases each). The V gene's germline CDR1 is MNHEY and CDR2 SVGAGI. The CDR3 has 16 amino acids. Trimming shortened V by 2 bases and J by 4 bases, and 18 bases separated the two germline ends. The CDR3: CASSYDPLGTGYEQYF. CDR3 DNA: TGTGCCAGCAGTTACGACCCCCTTGGGACCGGATACGAGCAGTACTTC.

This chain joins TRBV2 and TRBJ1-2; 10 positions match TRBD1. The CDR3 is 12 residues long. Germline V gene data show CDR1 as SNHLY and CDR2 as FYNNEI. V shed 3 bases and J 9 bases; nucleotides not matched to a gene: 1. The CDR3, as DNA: TGTGCCAGCAGTGAGGACAGGGGGAGCTACACCTTC. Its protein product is CASSEDRGSYTF.

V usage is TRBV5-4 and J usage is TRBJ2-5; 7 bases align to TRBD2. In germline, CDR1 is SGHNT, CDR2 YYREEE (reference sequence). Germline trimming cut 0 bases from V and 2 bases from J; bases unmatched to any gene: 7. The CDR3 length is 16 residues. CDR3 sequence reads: CASSLVRGRDQETQYF. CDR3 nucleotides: TGTGCCAGCAGCTTGGTGCGAGGGAGGGATCAAGAGACCCAGTACTTC.

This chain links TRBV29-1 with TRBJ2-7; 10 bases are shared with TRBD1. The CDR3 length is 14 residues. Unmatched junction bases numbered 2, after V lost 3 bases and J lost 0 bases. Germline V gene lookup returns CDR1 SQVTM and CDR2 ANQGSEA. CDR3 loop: CSVEGQGNSYEQYF. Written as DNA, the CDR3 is TGCAGCGTTGAGGGACAGGGGAACTCCTACGAGCAGTACTTC.

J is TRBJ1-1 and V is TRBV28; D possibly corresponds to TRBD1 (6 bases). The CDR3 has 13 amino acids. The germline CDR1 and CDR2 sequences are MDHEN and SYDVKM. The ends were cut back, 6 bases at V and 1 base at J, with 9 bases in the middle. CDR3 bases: TGTGCCAGCAGCCCGGGACAGAACACTGAAGCTTTCTTT. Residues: CASSPGQNTEAFF.

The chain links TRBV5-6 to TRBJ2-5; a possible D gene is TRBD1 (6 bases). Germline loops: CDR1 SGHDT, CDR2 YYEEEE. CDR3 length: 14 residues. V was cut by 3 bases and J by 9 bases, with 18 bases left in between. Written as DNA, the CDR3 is TGTGCCAGCAGCTGGGGGCAGGGGCCGTTGGCCCAGTACTTC. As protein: CASSWGQGPLAQYF.

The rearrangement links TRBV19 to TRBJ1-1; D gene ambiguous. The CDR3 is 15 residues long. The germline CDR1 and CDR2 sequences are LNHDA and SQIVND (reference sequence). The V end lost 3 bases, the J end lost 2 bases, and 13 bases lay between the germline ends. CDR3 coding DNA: TGTGCCAGTAGTATTGGTCGGCAGCTAAACACTGAAGCTTTCTTT. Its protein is CASSIGRQLNTEAFF.

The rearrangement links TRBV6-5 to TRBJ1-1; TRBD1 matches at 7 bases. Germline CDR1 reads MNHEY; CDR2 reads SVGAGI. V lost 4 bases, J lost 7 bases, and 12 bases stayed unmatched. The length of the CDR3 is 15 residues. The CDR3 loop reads CASSSGTAMVGEAFF. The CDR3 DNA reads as TGTGCCAGCAGTTCCGGGACAGCGATGGTTGGTGAAGCTTTCTTT.

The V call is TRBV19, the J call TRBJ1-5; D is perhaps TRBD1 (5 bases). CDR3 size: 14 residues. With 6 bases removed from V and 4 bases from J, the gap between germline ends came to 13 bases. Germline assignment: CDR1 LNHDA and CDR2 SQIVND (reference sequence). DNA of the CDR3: TGTGCCAGTAGCAACGAACAGGCTAATCAGCCCCAGCATTTT. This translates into CASSNEQANQPQHF.

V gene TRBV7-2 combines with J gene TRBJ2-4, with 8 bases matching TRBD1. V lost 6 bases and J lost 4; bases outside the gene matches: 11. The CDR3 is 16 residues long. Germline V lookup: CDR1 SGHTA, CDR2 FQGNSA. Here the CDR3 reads CASSRDRLTGKNIQYF. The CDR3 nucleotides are TGTGCCAGCAGTCGGGACAGGCTCACGGGGAAAAACATTCAGTACTTC.